The entry that follows covers one T cell receptor beta chain sequence. There are a few counts of this clonotype. It has no known antigen specificity. No quality values exist for individual bases; no much larger clone is one base distant. Instrument used: Illumina HiSeq 2500. Quantitative 5'-RACE with molecular barcodes was used to prepare TCR beta libraries. Under the source paper's analysis protocol: To identify disease-linked TCR variants, a new computational method was used, one built on a probabilistic model of VDJ rearrangement. Starting from the raw public reads, TCRdb applied fastp trimming at Q25, assembled clones with MiXCR and retained in-frame beta chains. Merged by CDR3 protein, the rows form single entries marked with the most common genes and DNA. These V and J calls derive from TCRdb rather than the authors' analysis. The sample table shows under 200,000 distinct CDR3 sequences, and more than 9% are seen once. The ten largest account for 29% of the sample.

The data were taken from a study of CD8 T cells in ankylosing spondylitis (TCRdb year 2017). In terms of the full investigation: To find TCR variants linked to disease, the study profiled T cell receptor beta repertoires in ankylosing spondylitis patients and healthy donors. Peripheral blood samples were taken, and synovial fluid was additionally collected from ankylosing spondylitis patients. In total, the full study cohort was made up of some 110 healthy donors and about two dozen ankylosing spondylitis patients. What the research found in general, with its limitations: In peripheral blood, the disease-linked clones were found at relatively low frequencies and had a CD8+ phenotype. A TCR beta motif of about eight highly homologous amino acid variants appeared characteristic of blood from ankylosing spondylitis patients. Some motif variants were previously reported in synovial fluid and blood of reactive arthritis patients, suggesting common disease-initiation mechanisms. The disease-linked clones were reported to be significantly enriched in matched synovial fluid samples from ankylosing spondylitis patients.

The source of this sequence is a male donor with ankylosing spondylitis or in good health (not recorded which). The sequenced sample was blood, either unsorted or a sorted T cell fraction (not recorded which).

In nucleotides, the sequence is TGTGCCAGCAGCCAGAGCGGGGACCACAATGAGCAGTTCTTC. This translates into CASSQSGDHNEQFF. The rearranged segments are TRBV11-2 and TRBJ2-1; 7 nucleotides in the junction match TRBD2. From the cysteine up to the phenylalanine, the CDR3 has a length of 14 residues. Kept here is only the CDR3 DNA, which spans 42 bases and is read in frame from base 1. Unmatched junction bases come to 6, with V trimmed by 5 bases and J by 5 bases. CDR1 and CDR2 are read off the germline V gene as SGHAT and FQNNGV.